This T cell receptor beta chain was captured by sequencing in a study of blood T cell repertoires in COVID-19. Unmatched junction bases numbered 12, after V lost 7 bases and J lost 4 bases. The CDR3 is made up of 15 amino acids. From germline, CDR1 is SNHLY and CDR2 FYNNEI. Original handling: Nucleated cell counts were estimated from reference gene primer amplification. Using immunoSEQ multiplex PCR, the repertoire was profiled, and TCRdb retains in-frame clones only, with some absent. V and J calls and clone size are those listed in that table; D and trimming were worked out from the DNA. The sample yields 250,000 to 350,000 clones, around 90% seen once.

The V and J genes are TRBV2 and TRBJ2-5, with TRBD2 matching 7 bases. Sequenced material: peripheral blood. The receptor was derived from a woman between 40 and 50 years old who had recovered from COVID-19. CDR3 residues: CASISGSGRLETQYF. In nucleotides, the CDR3 is TGTGCCAGCATTAGCGGTAGCGGGCGGTTAGAGACCCAGTACTTC.